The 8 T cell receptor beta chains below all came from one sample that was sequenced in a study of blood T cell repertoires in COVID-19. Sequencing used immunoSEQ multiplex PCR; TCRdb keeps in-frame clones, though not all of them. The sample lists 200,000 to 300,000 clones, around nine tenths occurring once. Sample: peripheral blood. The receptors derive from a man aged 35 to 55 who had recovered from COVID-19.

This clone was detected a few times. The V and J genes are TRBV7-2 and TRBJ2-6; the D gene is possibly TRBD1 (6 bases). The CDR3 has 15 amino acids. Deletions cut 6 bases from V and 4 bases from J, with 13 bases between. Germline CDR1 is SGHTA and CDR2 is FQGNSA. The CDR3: CASSLTGFGANVLTF. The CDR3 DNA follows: TGTGCCAGCAGTCTTACAGGGTTCGGGGCCAACGTCCTGACTTTC.

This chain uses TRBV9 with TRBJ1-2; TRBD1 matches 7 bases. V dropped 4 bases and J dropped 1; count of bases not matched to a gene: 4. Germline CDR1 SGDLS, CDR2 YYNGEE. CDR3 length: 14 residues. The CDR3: CASSPRDSNYGYTF. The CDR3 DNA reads TGTGCCAGCAGCCCACGGGACAGTAACTATGGCTACACCTTC.

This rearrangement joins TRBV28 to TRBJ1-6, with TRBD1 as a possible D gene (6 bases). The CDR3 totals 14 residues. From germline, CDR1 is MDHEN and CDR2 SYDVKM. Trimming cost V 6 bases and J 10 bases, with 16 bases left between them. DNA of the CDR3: TGTGCCAGCAGCCGCGCAGGGGAGTACTCACCCCTCCACTTT. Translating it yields CASSRAGEYSPLHF.

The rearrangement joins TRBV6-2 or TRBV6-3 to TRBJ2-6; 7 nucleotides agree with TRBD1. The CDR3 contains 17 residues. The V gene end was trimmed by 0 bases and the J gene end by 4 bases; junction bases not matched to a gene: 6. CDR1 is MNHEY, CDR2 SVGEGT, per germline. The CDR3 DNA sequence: TGTGCCAGCAGTTACTCCCTACAGGGGTCAGGGGCCAACGTCCTGACTTTC. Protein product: CASSYSLQGSGANVLTF.

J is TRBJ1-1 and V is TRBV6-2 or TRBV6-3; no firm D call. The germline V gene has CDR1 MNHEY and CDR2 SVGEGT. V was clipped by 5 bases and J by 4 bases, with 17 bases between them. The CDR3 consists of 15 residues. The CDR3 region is CASSDPGSGSTEAFF. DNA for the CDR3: TGTGCCAGCAGTGATCCGGGTTCCGGTAGCACTGAAGCTTTCTTT.

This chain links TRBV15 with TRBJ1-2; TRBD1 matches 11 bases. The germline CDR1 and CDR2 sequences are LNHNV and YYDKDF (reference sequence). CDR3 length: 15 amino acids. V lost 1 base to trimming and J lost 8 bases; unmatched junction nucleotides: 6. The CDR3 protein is CATSRVGQGAWGYTF. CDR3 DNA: TGTGCCACCAGCAGAGTCGGACAGGGGGCTTGGGGCTACACCTTC.

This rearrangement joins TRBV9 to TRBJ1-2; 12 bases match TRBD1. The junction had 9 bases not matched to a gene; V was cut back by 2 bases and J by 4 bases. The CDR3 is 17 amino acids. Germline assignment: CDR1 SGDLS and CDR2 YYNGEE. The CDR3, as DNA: TGTGCCAGCAGCGTCACCCGGGACAGGGGGCCGGTCTATGGCTACACCTTC. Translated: CASSVTRDRGPVYGYTF.

The CDR3 sequence: CASSSTPGQWADTQYF. The CDR3 DNA reads TGTGCCAGCAGTTCAACCCCGGGACAGTGGGCAGATACGCAGTATTTT. V and J are TRBV7-2 and TRBJ2-3; 7 bases agree with TRBD1. With 6 bases clipped from V and 4 bases from J, the junction kept 13 bases outside the gene matches. Germline V gene lookup returns CDR1 SGHTA and CDR2 FQGNSA. This CDR3 region has 16 residues.